A selection of T cell receptor beta chains follows, all from one sample in a study of cytomegalovirus exposure and HLA in healthy donors. Method: immunoSEQ multiplex PCR; TCRdb's copy keeps in-frame clones and lacks some. The table has about 94,000 clones, around two thirds seen once. Material for sequencing was PBMCs. Source of these receptors: a man younger than 40 in good health and CMV-seronegative. Both conserved end residues are part of each CDR3. Each record gives: V gene, J gene, CDR3 length, D gene, clone size, CDR3 DNA, CDR3 protein. The D gene is left open where the match is weak. Clone size appears in some rows only: once, few, many, or a class for an expanded clone.

v_call: TRBV9
j_call: TRBJ2-3
cdr3_length: 17
d_call: TRBD1
clone_size: few
cdr3_nt: TGTGCCAGCAGCCTGAGACAGGGGTGGGGTAGCACAGATACGCAGTATTTT
cdr3_aa: CASSLRQGWGSTDTQYF

v_call: TRBV7-8
j_call: TRBJ2-7
cdr3_length: 14
d_call: .
clone_size: .
cdr3_nt: TGTGCCAACACTATATTCGCGGGCTCCTACGAGCAGTACTTC
cdr3_aa: CANTIFAGSYEQYF

v_call: TRBV7-2
j_call: TRBJ2-1
cdr3_length: 15
d_call: TRBD1
clone_size: .
cdr3_nt: TGTGCCAGCAGCCCACAGGGGGCCGCATTGAATGAGCAGTTCTTC
cdr3_aa: CASSPQGAALNEQFF

v_call: TRBV5-1
j_call: TRBJ1-4
cdr3_length: 15
d_call: TRBD1
clone_size: .
cdr3_nt: TGCGCCAGCAGCTTTCGACAGGGTCTTTGGGAAAAACTGTTTTTT
cdr3_aa: CASSFRQGLWEKLFF

v_call: TRBV5-1
j_call: TRBJ1-4
cdr3_length: 16
d_call: .
clone_size: .
cdr3_nt: TGCGCCAGCAGCTTGGTATATTCCGCAACTAATGAAAAACTGTTTTTT
cdr3_aa: CASSLVYSATNEKLFF

v_call: TRBV7-6
j_call: TRBJ2-7
cdr3_length: 14
d_call: .
clone_size: .
cdr3_nt: TGTGCCAGCAGCTCCCCGCCAGTTACCTACGAGCAGTACTTC
cdr3_aa: CASSSPPVTYEQYF

v_call: TRBV11-3
j_call: TRBJ2-1
cdr3_length: 15
d_call: TRBD2
clone_size: .
cdr3_nt: TGTGCCAGCAGCTCCGGACTAGCGGGAGACAATGAGCAGTTCTTC
cdr3_aa: CASSSGLAGDNEQFF

v_call: TRBV7-3
j_call: TRBJ1-2
cdr3_length: 15
d_call: .
clone_size: .
cdr3_nt: TGTGCCAGCAGCTTATACAGGGTTCTTGGCTATGGCTACACCTTC
cdr3_aa: CASSLYRVLGYGYTF

v_call: TRBV7-2
j_call: TRBJ2-5
cdr3_length: 13
d_call: .
clone_size: few
cdr3_nt: TGTGCCAGCAGCTTAACAGGGTTAGAGACCCAGTACTTC
cdr3_aa: CASSLTGLETQYF

v_call: TRBV5-4
j_call: TRBJ2-3
cdr3_length: 15
d_call: TRBD1
clone_size: .
cdr3_nt: TGTGCCAGCAGCTCGACAGGGTTTAAGACAGATACGCAGTATTTT
cdr3_aa: CASSSTGFKTDTQYF

v_call: TRBV2
j_call: TRBJ2-5
cdr3_length: 15
d_call: TRBD1
clone_size: few
cdr3_nt: TGTGCCAGCAGGTGGACAGGGGGCTGGGGAGAGACCCAGTACTTC
cdr3_aa: CASRWTGGWGETQYF

v_call: TRBV19
j_call: TRBJ2-7
cdr3_length: 14
d_call: TRBD2
clone_size: .
cdr3_nt: TGTGCCAGTAGTAGACTAGCGGCTGACAACGAGCAGTACTTC
cdr3_aa: CASSRLAADNEQYF

v_call: TRBV9
j_call: TRBJ2-1
cdr3_length: 15
d_call: .
clone_size: few
cdr3_nt: TGTGCCAGCGGGGCAGGGTTTAAATCCTACAATGAGCAGTTCTTC
cdr3_aa: CASGAGFKSYNEQFF

v_call: TRBV5-1
j_call: TRBJ2-1
cdr3_length: 14
d_call: .
clone_size: .
cdr3_nt: TGCGCCAGCAGCTTGGGAGGGGGGGGCGAGGAGCAGTTCTTC
cdr3_aa: CASSLGGGGEEQFF

v_call: TRBV5-1
j_call: TRBJ2-1
cdr3_length: 19
d_call: TRBD2
clone_size: few
cdr3_nt: TGCGCCAGCAGCTGGCCGGGACTAGCGGGGGCCTTCTCCTACAATGAGCAGTTCTTC
cdr3_aa: CASSWPGLAGAFSYNEQFF

v_call: TRBV28
j_call: TRBJ2-6
cdr3_length: 13
d_call: .
clone_size: few
cdr3_nt: TGTGCCGACGTCCGGGCTGGGGCCAACGTCCTGACTTTC
cdr3_aa: CADVRAGANVLTF

v_call: TRBV14
j_call: TRBJ1-6
cdr3_length: 16
d_call: .
clone_size: .
cdr3_nt: TGTGCCAGCAGCCCTAGGGACAAATTTCGTCATTCACCCCTCCACTTT
cdr3_aa: CASSPRDKFRHSPLHF

v_call: TRBV6-5
j_call: TRBJ1-1
cdr3_length: 15
d_call: TRBD1
clone_size: few
cdr3_nt: TGTGCCAGCAGTTACTTGGACAGGTTGAACACTGAAGCTTTCTTT
cdr3_aa: CASSYLDRLNTEAFF

v_call: TRBV28
j_call: TRBJ2-1
cdr3_length: 12
d_call: TRBD2
clone_size: once
cdr3_nt: TGTGCCAGCAGCTTAGCGGGAGCTGAGCAGTTCTTC
cdr3_aa: CASSLAGAEQFF

v_call: TRBV19
j_call: TRBJ2-3
cdr3_length: 13
d_call: .
clone_size: .
cdr3_nt: TGTGCCAGTAGTATCCTCGGGGCAGATACGCAGTATTTT
cdr3_aa: CASSILGADTQYF

v_call: TRBV14
j_call: TRBJ2-2
cdr3_length: 14
d_call: .
clone_size: once
cdr3_nt: TGTGCCAGCAGCCGCCAGGGTTTCACCGGGGAGCTGTTTTTT
cdr3_aa: CASSRQGFTGELFF

v_call: TRBV19
j_call: TRBJ2-5
cdr3_length: 13
d_call: .
clone_size: .
cdr3_nt: TGTGCCAGTAGTACTGGGGGGCAAGAGACCCAGTACTTC
cdr3_aa: CASSTGGQETQYF

v_call: TRBV4-1
j_call: TRBJ1-6
cdr3_length: 13
d_call: .
clone_size: .
cdr3_nt: TGCGCCAGCAGCCAAGAAATGAGAACCCCCCTCCACTTT
cdr3_aa: CASSQEMRTPLHF

v_call: TRBV6-5
j_call: TRBJ2-3
cdr3_length: 12
d_call: .
clone_size: .
cdr3_nt: TGTGCCAGCAGGCGAGACCCCGGGTCTCAGTATTTT
cdr3_aa: CASRRDPGSQYF

v_call: TRBV27
j_call: TRBJ2-5
cdr3_length: 12
d_call: .
clone_size: .
cdr3_nt: TGTGCCAGCAGCTTTACAGGAGAGACCCAGTACTTC
cdr3_aa: CASSFTGETQYF

v_call: TRBV19
j_call: TRBJ2-7
cdr3_length: 15
d_call: .
clone_size: .
cdr3_nt: TGTGCCAGTAGTAGGAGCGGAGCCCACTCCTACGAGCAGTACTTC
cdr3_aa: CASSRSGAHSYEQYF

v_call: TRBV2
j_call: TRBJ2-7
cdr3_length: 15
d_call: .
clone_size: .
cdr3_nt: TGTGCCAGCAGGGGTAGCAGGGGGAGGCCCTACGAGCAGTACTTC
cdr3_aa: CASRGSRGRPYEQYF